This T cell receptor beta chain was found in a study of shared clonotypes between healthy human individuals. Worth noting for this clone: Its antigen is unidentified.

The V gene's germline CDR1 is SGHVS and CDR2 FNYEAQ. The CDR3 is 13 amino acids. V was shortened by 6 bases and J by 7 bases, with 16 bases between the two germline ends. Study-wide results and limits: Sharing of clonotypes among donors was expected to vary with sequencing depth. Memory subsets generally showed smaller estimated richness than naive subsets did. Blood alone was sampled, and tissue repertoires likely differ.

A roughly 200 ng quantity of DNA, 25,000 to 30,000 T cell genomes, went into the sorted-subset replicate PCRs. TCRdb's table, derived via immunoSEQ multiplex PCR, lists solely in-frame clones and lacks some. This sample has 2,500,000 or so clones; more than 85% occur once, and the top ten carry around 0.37%. The chain recombines TRBV7-6 with TRBJ2-7; a possible D gene is TRBD1 (6 bases). The origin of this receptor is a man aged 18 to 30 in good health. Some clones in this sample may be carry-over from other donors' samples. The specimen was naive CD4+ T cells from PBMCs. Indicated subset: CD45RA+ positively selected. The CDR3 loop reads CASSLDRSAEQYF. The CDR3, as DNA: TGTGCCAGCAGTCTCGACAGGTCGGCGGAGCAGTACTTC.